Listed below are T cell receptor beta chains from one sample, sequenced in a study of T-cell reconstitution after alpha-beta-depleted transplantation in children. A single record per CDR3 protein comes from TCRdb applying MiXCR to the PCR reads. This sample yields hundreds of thousands of distinct CDR3 sequences, of which approximately 20% are seen a single time; 2.5% to 3.5% belongs to the top ten. The specimen comprised PBMCs from the stem cell graft donor, sampled from the stem cell graft. Receptor source: a human donor who donated a stem cell graft to a child with acute lymphoblastic leukemia. The CDR3 runs from the conserved cysteine through the conserved F or W. D genes are given only for firm matches. For some rows the clone size is stated as once, few or many, or as a class when expanded; others skip it.

cdr3_length	clone_size	v_call	j_call	d_call	cdr3_nt	cdr3_aa
14	few	TRBV7-2	TRBJ1-4	NA	TGTGCCAGCAGCCTGGGGAGGAGGAATGAAAAACTGTTTTTT	CASSLGRRNEKLFF
14	few	TRBV7-6	TRBJ2-5	TRBD2	TGTGCCAGCAGCTTACCTAGCGGACAAGAGACCCAGTACTTC	CASSLPSGQETQYF
16	many	TRBV7-6	TRBJ2-1	NA	TGTGCCAGCAGCTCGTTAGGCTTCAGCTCCTACAATGAGCAGTTCTTC	CASSSLGFSSYNEQFF
16	few	TRBV25-1	TRBJ2-1	NA	TGTGCCAGCAGTGAATCCGGGGCAGAGCGAGACAATGAGCAGTTCTTC	CASSESGAERDNEQFF
14	few	TRBV20-1	TRBJ2-6	TRBD1	TGCAGTGCTTGGACAGGGAATGGGGCCAACGTCCTGACTTTC	CSAWTGNGANVLTF
15	NA	TRBV4-1	TRBJ1-1	NA	TGCGCCAGCAGCCAATTTCTCAGGGCATCGCCTGAAGCTTTCTTT	CASSQFLRASPEAFF
15	NA	TRBV18	TRBJ1-4	NA	TGTGCCAGCTCCCGGACACTCTCCGGTAATGAAAAACTGTTTTTT	CASSRTLSGNEKLFF
16	few	TRBV7-9	TRBJ1-1	NA	TGTGCCAGCAGCTTTAAAGCGGGGAGCATGAACACTGAAGCTTTCTTT	CASSFKAGSMNTEAFF
15	NA	TRBV12-3/TRBV12-4	TRBJ2-7	TRBD2	TGTGCCAGCAGTTGGGCCATAGCGGGAGACTACGAGCAGTACTTC	CASSWAIAGDYEQYF
14	NA	TRBV6-5	TRBJ2-7	NA	TGTGCCAGCAGTTACGGGGCAGGGACCCACGAGCAGTACTTC	CASSYGAGTHEQYF
14	NA	TRBV5-1	TRBJ1-4	NA	TGCGCCAGCAGCTTGCCAGGGTCCAATGAAAAACTGTTTTTT	CASSLPGSNEKLFF
15	few	TRBV19	TRBJ1-2	TRBD1	TGTGCCAGTACCCCCTGGGACAGGGGTACCTATGGCTACACCTTC	CASTPWDRGTYGYTF
16	NA	TRBV20-1	TRBJ1-2	NA	TGCAGTGCGCCATCACCGACTGATCGGTGGTTCTATGGCTACACCTTC	CSAPSPTDRWFYGYTF
16	NA	TRBV5-1	TRBJ1-1	NA	TGCGCCAGCAGCTTAACAACTACAGGGATGAACACTGAAGCTTTCTTT	CASSLTTTGMNTEAFF
13	few	TRBV27	TRBJ2-5	TRBD1	TGTGCCAGCACGGACAGGGGGCGGGAGACCCAGTACTTC	CASTDRGRETQYF
17	few	TRBV5-5	TRBJ2-1	TRBD2	TGTGCCAGCAGTCTGGCAAGGGGAAGCGGGAGGGAGGATGAGCAGTTCTTC	CASSLARGSGREDEQFF
16	few	TRBV5-1	TRBJ1-4	NA	TGCGCCAGCAGCCATCGCCTGACAGGAGGGAATGAAAAACTGTTTTTT	CASSHRLTGGNEKLFF
13	NA	TRBV20-1	TRBJ2-2	NA	TGCAGTGCTAGAGATGGAGAGACCTGGGAGCTGTTTTTT	CSARDGETWELFF
13	NA	TRBV10-3	TRBJ1-5	NA	TGTGCCATCAGTGAGGGTACATATCAGCCCCAGCATTTT	CAISEGTYQPQHF
16	NA	TRBV27	TRBJ2-7	NA	TGTGCCAGCACCCCGAAATCTTACGGGAGCACCTACGAGCAGTACTTC	CASTPKSYGSTYEQYF
13	few	TRBV18	TRBJ2-5	NA	TGTGCCAGCTCACTCATACTCCAAGAGACCCAGTACTTC	CASSLILQETQYF
17	NA	TRBV18	TRBJ2-6	TRBD1	TGTGCCAGCCGGAAACAGGGGGCAAGTTCTGGGGCCAACGTCCTGACTTTC	CASRKQGASSGANVLTF
14	NA	TRBV6-5	TRBJ2-3	TRBD2	TGTGCCAGCAGTTACGCTAGCGGGACAGATACGCAGTATTTT	CASSYASGTDTQYF
20	once	TRBV20-1	TRBJ1-1	NA	TGCAGTGCTAGAGTTGGATGGAAAGACGCAGGGGCCCTCTCGAACACTGAAGCTTTCTTT	CSARVGWKDAGALSNTEAFF
13	few	TRBV6-5	TRBJ1-1	NA	TGTGCCAGCGGCCCACAGGGTAACACTGAAGCTTTCTTT	CASGPQGNTEAFF
15	NA	TRBV5-1	TRBJ2-5	TRBD2	TGCGCCAGCAGCGCTTCCTTAGCGGGAGAGGGGACCCAGTACTTC	CASSASLAGEGTQYF
16	few	TRBV7-9	TRBJ2-3	TRBD2	TGTGCCAGCAGCTACCCGACTAGCGGGATGGCAGATACGCAGTATTTT	CASSYPTSGMADTQYF
13	NA	TRBV5-5	TRBJ2-5	NA	TGTGCCAGCAGCTTGGTAGGGAAAGAGACCCAGTACTTC	CASSLVGKETQYF
14	NA	TRBV7-3	TRBJ2-3	NA	TGTGCCAGCAGCTCCAACGGGGCCGGAGATACGCAGTATTTT	CASSSNGAGDTQYF
16	few	TRBV7-3	TRBJ2-1	NA	TGTGCCAGCAGCTTAACCCCGGGCAGAGGGTACAATGAGCAGTTCTTC	CASSLTPGRGYNEQFF
12	NA	TRBV5-1	TRBJ2-7	NA	TGCGCCAGCCGGCTAGCGCCGTACGAGCAGTACTTC	CASRLAPYEQYF
15	few	TRBV20-1	TRBJ2-1	TRBD2	TGCAGTGCCACTCCCGGGACTAGTGCTTACAATGAGCAGTTCTTC	CSATPGTSAYNEQFF
15	NA	TRBV5-1	TRBJ2-2	NA	TGCGCCAGCAGCCGGACGGACGCGAACACCGGGGAGCTGTTTTTT	CASSRTDANTGELFF
14	NA	TRBV20-1	TRBJ1-1	NA	TGCAGTGTCCAGAGAGGAGGCGGTTTTGCTGAAGCTTTCTTT	CSVQRGGGFAEAFF
16	few	TRBV10-2	TRBJ2-1	TRBD2	TGCGCCAGCAGTGAAGCTCTAGCGGGAGCTCCCAATGAGCAGTTCTTC	CASSEALAGAPNEQFF
16	few	TRBV4-1	TRBJ2-1	TRBD2	TGCGCCAGCAGCCAAGTCATTACGGGAGGTTCGAATGAGCAGTTCTTC	CASSQVITGGSNEQFF
17	NA	TRBV20-1	TRBJ1-1	NA	TGCAGTGCTAGAGATCTTCTCGGGCGGGGCATGAACACTGAAGCTTTCTTT	CSARDLLGRGMNTEAFF
16	NA	TRBV20-1	TRBJ2-5	NA	TGCAGTGCTAGAGCTATCCCGGCCTCCTACCAAGAGACCCAGTACTTC	CSARAIPASYQETQYF
17	NA	TRBV7-9	TRBJ2-3	TRBD2	TGTGCCAGCAGCATCGCGCCGCTAGCGGGGACAACAGATACGCAGTATTTT	CASSIAPLAGTTDTQYF
16	few	TRBV20-1	TRBJ2-7	NA	TGCAGTGCTAGAGATCCCGGCCGGAAGAGCTCCTACGAGCAGTACTTC	CSARDPGRKSSYEQYF
14	few	TRBV21-1	TRBJ2-1	NA	TGTGCCAGTCCTACTAGCGGGAGGGACAATGAGCAGTTCTTC	CASPTSGRDNEQFF
12	NA	TRBV7-2	TRBJ2-7	NA	TGTGCCAGCAGCCGCGGGTCTCGCGAGCAGTACTTC	CASSRGSREQYF